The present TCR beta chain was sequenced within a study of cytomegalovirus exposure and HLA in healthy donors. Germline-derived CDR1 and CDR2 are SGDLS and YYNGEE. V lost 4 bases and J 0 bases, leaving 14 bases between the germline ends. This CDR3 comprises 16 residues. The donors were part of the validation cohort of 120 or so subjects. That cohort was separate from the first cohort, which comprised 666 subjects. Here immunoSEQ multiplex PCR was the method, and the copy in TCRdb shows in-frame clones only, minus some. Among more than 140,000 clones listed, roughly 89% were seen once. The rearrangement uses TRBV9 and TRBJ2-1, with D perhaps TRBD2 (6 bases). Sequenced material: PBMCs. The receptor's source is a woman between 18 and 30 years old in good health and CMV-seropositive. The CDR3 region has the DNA TGTGCCAGCAGCTTCAGTAGGAGGGACTCCTACAATGAGCAGTTCTTC. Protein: CASSFSRRDSYNEQFF.